This paragraph covers one T cell receptor (beta chain) sequence. The antigen remains unidentified. A second PCR of 7 to 11 cycles used a sample-barcoded 5' primer and a J-beta primer mix. From the 5' RACE reads, TCRdb called clonotypes with MiXCR, one entry per CDR3 protein. Of some 1,500,000 distinct CDR3 sequences detected, under 55% appear once; the ten largest clones hold more than 4%. V gave up 4 bases and J gave up 0 bases; unmatched junction bases: 6. Germline V gives CDR1 SGHRS, CDR2 YFSETQ. The CDR3 is 15 residues long. These data come from a study of blood T cells in healthy people across ages. Study-wide findings and caveats: Across samples, TCR beta diversity tracked strongly with naive T cell percentage. Whereas aged donors had fewer naive CD4+ cells, long-lived donors had more of them and higher diversity.

The genes are TRBV5-1 and TRBJ2-7; 8 nucleotides match TRBD1. The TCR was taken from a woman aged 18-29 years in good health. The sample was blood. The CDR3: CASSVGQARSYEQYF. Here the CDR3 DNA reads TGCGCCAGCAGCGTGGGACAGGCCCGCTCCTACGAGCAGTACTTC.